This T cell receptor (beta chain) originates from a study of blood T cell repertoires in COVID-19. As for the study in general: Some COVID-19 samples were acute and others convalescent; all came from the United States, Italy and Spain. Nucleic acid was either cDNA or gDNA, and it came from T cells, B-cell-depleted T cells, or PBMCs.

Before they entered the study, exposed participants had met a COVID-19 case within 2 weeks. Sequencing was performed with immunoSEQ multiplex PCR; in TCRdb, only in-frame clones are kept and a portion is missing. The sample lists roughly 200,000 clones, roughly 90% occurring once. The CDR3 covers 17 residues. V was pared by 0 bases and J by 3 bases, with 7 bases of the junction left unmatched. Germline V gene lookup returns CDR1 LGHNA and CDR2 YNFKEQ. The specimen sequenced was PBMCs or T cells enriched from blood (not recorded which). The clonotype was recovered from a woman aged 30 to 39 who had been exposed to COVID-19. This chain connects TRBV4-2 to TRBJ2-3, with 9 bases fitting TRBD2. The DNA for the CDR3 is TGTGCCAGCAGCCAAGATTATGGCGGGGGGGCAACAGATACGCAGTATTTT. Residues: CASSQDYGGGATDTQYF.